The clone carrying this T cell receptor beta chain was counted ten times or more. Antigen specificity is unknown. Germline assignment: CDR1 SQVTM and CDR2 ANQGSEA. The CDR3 covers 12 residues. The J segment lost 7 bases and the V segment lost 4 bases, leaving 6 bases of the junction unmatched. The record originates from a study of response to subunit inactivated influenza vaccine. Findings and caveats of the study: Every seasonal influenza vaccination brings in few new T cells, the authors suggested.

MiXCR was run by TCRdb on the RT-PCR reads, yielding one entry per CDR3 protein. The data contain some 480,000 distinct CDR3 sequences, approximately 11% of them seen just once; the ten biggest clones take up more than 10%. This chain links TRBV29-1 with TRBJ2-7, with TRBD1 identical over 8 bases. Sequencing was performed on PBMCs from blood, taken about 40 days after vaccination. The TCR was taken from a man aged 50 or older who received an inactivated influenza vaccine. In DNA, the CDR3 is TGCAGCGTTGGACAGGGGTCGGGGGAGCAGTACTTC. Translation gives CSVGQGSGEQYF.